This note documents a single T cell receptor (beta chain) sequence. The CDR3 covers 14 residues. CDR1 and CDR2 (germline): KGHSH, LQKENI. V gave up 6 bases and J gave up 4 bases; unmatched junction bases: 7. This sample was taken from a study of blood T cell repertoires in COVID-19. Data came from immunoSEQ multiplex PCR; TCRdb stores just in-frame clones and leaves some out. Of approximately 220,000 clones listed, under 90% were seen once; the top ten hold around 4.5%. This rearrangement joins TRBV18 to TRBJ1-1; 8 bases agree with TRBD1. The sequenced sample consisted of peripheral blood. The origin of this receptor is a man in his forties or fifties with acute or convalescent COVID-19. This CDR3 is CASSSGQVVTEAFF. The CDR3 bases are TGTGCCAGCTCGTCGGGACAGGTCGTCACTGAAGCTTTCTTT. The full variable domain, completed using reference TRBV18 and TRBJ1-1, is NAGVMQNPRHLVRRRGQEARLRCSPMKGHSHVYWYRQLPEEGLKFMVYLQKENIIDESGMPKERFSAEFPKEGPSILRIQQVVRGDSAAYFCASSSGQVVTEAFFGQGTRLTVV.